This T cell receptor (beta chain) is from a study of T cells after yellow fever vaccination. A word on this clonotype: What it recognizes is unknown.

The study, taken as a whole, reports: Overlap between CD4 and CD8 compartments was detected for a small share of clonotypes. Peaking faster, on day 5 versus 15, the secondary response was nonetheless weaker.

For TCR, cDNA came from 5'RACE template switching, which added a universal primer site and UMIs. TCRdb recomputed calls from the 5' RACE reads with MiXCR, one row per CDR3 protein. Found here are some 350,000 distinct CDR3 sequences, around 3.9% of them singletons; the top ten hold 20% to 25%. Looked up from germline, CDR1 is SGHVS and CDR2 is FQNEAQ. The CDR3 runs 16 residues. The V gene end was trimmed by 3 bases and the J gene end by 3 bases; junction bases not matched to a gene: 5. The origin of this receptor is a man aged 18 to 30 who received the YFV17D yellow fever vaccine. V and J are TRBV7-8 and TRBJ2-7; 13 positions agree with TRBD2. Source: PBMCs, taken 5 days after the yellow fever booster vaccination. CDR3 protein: CASSLPGTSGNYEQYF. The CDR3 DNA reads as TGTGCCAGCAGCTTGCCCGGGACTAGCGGGAACTACGAGCAGTACTTC.